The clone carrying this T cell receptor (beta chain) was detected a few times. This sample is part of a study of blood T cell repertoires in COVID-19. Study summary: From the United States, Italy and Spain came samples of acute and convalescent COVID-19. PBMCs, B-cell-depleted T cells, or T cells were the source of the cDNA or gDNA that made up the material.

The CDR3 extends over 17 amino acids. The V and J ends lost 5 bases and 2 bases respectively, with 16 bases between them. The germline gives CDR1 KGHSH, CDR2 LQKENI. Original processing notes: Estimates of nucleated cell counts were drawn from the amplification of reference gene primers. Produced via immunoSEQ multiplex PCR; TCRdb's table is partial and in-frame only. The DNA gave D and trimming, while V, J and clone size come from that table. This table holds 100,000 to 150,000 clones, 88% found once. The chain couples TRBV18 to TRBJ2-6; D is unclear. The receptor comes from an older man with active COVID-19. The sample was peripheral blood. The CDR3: CASSSLGRMPGANVLTF. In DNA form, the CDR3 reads TGTGCCAGCTCATCGCTAGGAAGGATGCCTGGGGCCAACGTCCTGACTTTC. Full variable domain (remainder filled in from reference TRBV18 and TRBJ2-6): NAGVMQNPRHLVRRRGQEARLRCSPMKGHSHVYWYRQLPEEGLKFMVYLQKENIIDESGMPKERFSAEFPKEGPSILRIQQVVRGDSAAYFCASSSLGRMPGANVLTFGAGSRLTVL.